This is a list of T cell receptor beta chains from one sample in a study of T cell changes during pregnancy in multiple sclerosis. Clones were read by immunoSEQ multiplex PCR, and TCRdb kept only the in-frame ones, dropping some. The repertoire consists of about 40,000 clones, with around nine tenths occurring once and the leading ten covering approximately 0.81%. The source was CD4+ T cells from peripheral blood mononuclear cells, collected before pregnancy. These receptors came from a female donor with multiple sclerosis, enrolled in a pregnancy study. Both conserved end residues are part of each CDR3. The D gene is left open where the match is weak. Clone size is given for some rows only: seen once, a few or many times, or a class if the clone is expanded.

V gene	D gene	clone size	J gene	CDR3 protein	CDR3 DNA
TRBV7-9	-	-	TRBJ2-4	CASSPAGQFKNIQYF	TGTGCCAGCAGCCCCGCGGGACAGTTCAAAAACATTCAGTACTTC
TRBV6-5	TRBD1	once	TRBJ2-7	CASSTGGNEQYF	TGTGCCAGCAGTACAGGGGGCAACGAGCAGTACTTC
TRBV4-3	TRBD2	-	TRBJ2-1	CASSQGLAGAPAQFF	TGCGCCAGCAGCCAAGGACTAGCGGGGGCCCCGGCGCAGTTCTTC
TRBV19	-	once	TRBJ2-7	CASSPGASYEQYF	TGTGCCAGTAGTCCAGGGGCCTCCTACGAGCAGTACTTC
TRBV27	TRBD1	-	TRBJ1-5	CASTTGQGSRGSNQPQHF	TGTGCCAGCACCACGGGACAGGGGTCCAGGGGGAGCAATCAGCCCCAGCATTTT
TRBV11-2	TRBD2	once	TRBJ2-1	CASRLPGLALYEQFF	TGTGCCAGCAGACTTCCGGGACTAGCTCTATATGAGCAGTTCTTC
TRBV5-6	TRBD2	-	TRBJ2-1	CASSWGPSGYNEQFF	TGTGCCAGCAGCTGGGGACCTAGCGGTTACAATGAGCAGTTCTTC
TRBV6-5	TRBD1	-	TRBJ1-1	CASSRDRRNTEAFF	TGTGCCAGCAGTCGGGACAGGCGGAACACTGAAGCTTTCTTT
TRBV27	TRBD2	-	TRBJ2-1	CASSLRTSGNLNNEQFF	TGTGCCAGCAGTTTACGGACTAGCGGGAACCTCAACAATGAGCAGTTCTTC
TRBV2	TRBD2	-	TRBJ2-1	CATQGLARTTEQFF	TGTGCCACCCAGGGACTAGCCCGGACTACTGAGCAGTTCTTC
TRBV27	TRBD2	-	TRBJ2-3	CASSRDAGGTDTQYF	TGTGCCAGCAGTAGAGATGCGGGAGGCACAGATACGCAGTATTTT
TRBV28	TRBD2	-	TRBJ2-1	CASSLPHVTSGRASSYNEQFF	TGTGCCAGCAGTTTACCCCACGTCACTAGCGGGAGGGCCAGCTCCTACAATGAGCAGTTCTTC
TRBV19	TRBD2	-	TRBJ2-3	CASSILAEDTQYF	TGTGCCAGTAGTATCCTAGCGGAAGATACGCAGTATTTT
TRBV5-4	TRBD1	-	TRBJ2-6	CASSLAGGGGANVLTF	TGTGCCAGCAGCTTGGCAGGGGGCGGTGGGGCCAACGTCCTGACTTTC
TRBV6-5	TRBD2	-	TRBJ2-2	CASSRAGGPPGELFF	TGTGCCAGCAGCCGAGCGGGAGGGCCTCCCGGGGAGCTGTTTTTT
TRBV5-8	-	-	TRBJ2-3	CASSLTGMELNTQYF	TGTGCCAGCAGCCTAACAGGGATGGAATTGAATACGCAGTATTTT
TRBV5-1	TRBD2	-	TRBJ2-7	CASSFLPSGKYYEQYF	TGCGCCAGCAGCTTTCTCCCTAGCGGGAAATACTACGAGCAGTACTTC
TRBV7-2	-	-	TRBJ1-2	CASSLYGGNYGYTF	TGTGCCAGCAGCTTATACGGGGGGAACTATGGCTACACCTTC
TRBV9	TRBD2	once	TRBJ2-1	CASGLAGVGQFF	TGTGCCAGCGGACTAGCGGGAGTCGGGCAGTTCTTC
TRBV15	TRBD2	-	TRBJ2-1	CATMRDGSGRARYNEQFF	TGTGCCACCATGAGAGACGGGAGCGGGAGGGCTCGGTACAATGAGCAGTTCTTC
TRBV1	-	-	TRBJ2-3	CTSSQDGSETVNPRDTQYF	TGCACCAGCAGCCAAGATGGGTCCGAGACCGTCAACCCTAGAGATACGCAGTATTTT
TRBV28	-	-	TRBJ1-5	CASRPSIQPQHF	TGTGCCAGCAGGCCCAGTATCCAGCCCCAGCATTTT
TRBV5-4	-	-	TRBJ2-1	CASSLEQGWGEQFF	TGTGCCAGCAGCTTGGAGCAGGGGTGGGGTGAGCAGTTCTTC
TRBV6-5	-	-	TRBJ2-1	CASSLRWSSYNEQFF	TGTGCCAGCAGTCTACGGTGGAGCTCCTACAATGAGCAGTTCTTC
TRBV2	TRBD2	few	TRBJ2-2	CASSERLAGAANTGELFF	TGTGCCAGCAGTGAACGACTAGCGGGAGCCGCGAACACCGGGGAGCTGTTTTTT
TRBV21-1	-	-	TRBJ2-3	CASSSRQGGADTQYF	TGTGCCAGCAGCTCCCGACAGGGAGGTGCAGATACGCAGTATTTT
TRBV29-1	-	-	TRBJ2-3	CSVASGSSDTQYF	TGCAGCGTTGCAAGCGGTTCTTCAGATACGCAGTATTTT
TRBV6-5	TRBD1	-	TRBJ2-5	CASRPGQGRYAQYF	TGTGCCAGCAGGCCCGGACAGGGGCGGTATGCCCAGTACTTC
TRBV6-6	-	-	TRBJ2-1	CASSSRGLKGNEQFF	TGTGCCAGCAGTTCACGCGGCTTAAAAGGCAATGAGCAGTTCTTC
TRBV5-6	TRBD1	-	TRBJ2-3	CASSLLGTGKDTQYF	TGTGCCAGCAGCTTGCTAGGGACAGGGAAGGATACGCAGTATTTT
TRBV7-6	TRBD1	-	TRBJ2-3	CASSRMGQGTDTQYF	TGTGCCAGCAGCCGGATGGGACAGGGTACAGATACGCAGTATTTT
TRBV12-5	-	-	TRBJ1-2	CASGLQDRWIRYTF	TGTGCTAGTGGTTTGCAAGACAGGTGGATCCGCTACACCTTC
TRBV5-6	TRBD1	-	TRBJ1-1	CASSSGQGAMSTEAFF	TGTGCCAGCAGCTCAGGACAGGGGGCTATGAGCACTGAAGCTTTCTTT
TRBV19	TRBD1	-	TRBJ2-7	CASRDNRGAYEQYF	TGTGCCAGTAGGGACAACAGGGGAGCCTACGAGCAGTACTTC
TRBV19	-	-	TRBJ2-2	CASCPRVNTGELFF	TGTGCCAGTTGCCCCCGGGTTAACACCGGGGAGCTGTTTTTT
TRBV5-1	TRBD2	-	TRBJ2-7	CASSLVASGANYEQYF	TGCGCCAGCAGCTTGGTAGCTAGCGGGGCCAACTACGAGCAGTACTTC
TRBV6-5	-	-	TRBJ1-5	CASSSDRSGGPQHF	TGTGCCAGCAGCTCGGACAGATCTGGGGGGCCCCAGCATTTT
TRBV5-1	TRBD1	-	TRBJ2-7	CASKGQGGYEQYF	TGCGCCAGCAAAGGACAGGGGGGCTACGAGCAGTACTTC
TRBV7-2	TRBD1	-	TRBJ2-1	CASSLTGTGYEQFF	TGTGCCAGCAGCCTCACCGGGACAGGGTACGAGCAGTTCTTC
TRBV7-2	TRBD2	-	TRBJ2-5	CASSGLAGQETQYF	TGTGCCAGCAGCGGCCTAGCGGGGCAAGAGACCCAGTACTTC
TRBV7-3	TRBD1	-	TRBJ1-5	CASSQTGRSNQPQHF	TGTGCCAGCAGCCAGACAGGGAGGAGCAATCAGCCCCAGCATTTT